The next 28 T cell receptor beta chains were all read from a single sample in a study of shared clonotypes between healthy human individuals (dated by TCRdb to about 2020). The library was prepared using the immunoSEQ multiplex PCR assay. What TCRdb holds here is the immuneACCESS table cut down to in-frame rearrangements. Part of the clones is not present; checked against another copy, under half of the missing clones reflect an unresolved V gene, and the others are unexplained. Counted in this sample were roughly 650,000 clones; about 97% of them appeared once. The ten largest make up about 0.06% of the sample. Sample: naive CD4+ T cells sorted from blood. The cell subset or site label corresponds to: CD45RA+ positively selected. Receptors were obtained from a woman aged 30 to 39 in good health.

CDR3 protein: CASSVGSGRSYEQYF. CDR3 DNA sequence: TGTGCCAGCAGCGTAGGTAGCGGGAGGTCCTACGAGCAGTACTTC. This chain uses TRBV9 with TRBJ2-7; 10 bases match TRBD2. The V gene end was trimmed by 0 bases and the J gene end by 1 base; junction bases not matched to a gene: 1. The CDR3 runs 15 residues. Per germline, CDR1 SGDLS and CDR2 YYNGEE.

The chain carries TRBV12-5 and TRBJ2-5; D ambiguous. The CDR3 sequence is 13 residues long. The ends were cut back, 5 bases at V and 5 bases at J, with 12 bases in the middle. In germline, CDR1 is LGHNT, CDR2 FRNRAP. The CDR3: CASGREIFETQYF. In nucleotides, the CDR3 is TGTGCTAGTGGTCGCGAGATCTTCGAGACCCAGTACTTC.

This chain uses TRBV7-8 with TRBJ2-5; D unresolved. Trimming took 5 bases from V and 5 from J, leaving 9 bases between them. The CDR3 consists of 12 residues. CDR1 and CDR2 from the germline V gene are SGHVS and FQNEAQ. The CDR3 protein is CASSPVLETQYF. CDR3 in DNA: TGTGCCAGCAGCCCCGTTCTGGAGACCCAGTACTTC.

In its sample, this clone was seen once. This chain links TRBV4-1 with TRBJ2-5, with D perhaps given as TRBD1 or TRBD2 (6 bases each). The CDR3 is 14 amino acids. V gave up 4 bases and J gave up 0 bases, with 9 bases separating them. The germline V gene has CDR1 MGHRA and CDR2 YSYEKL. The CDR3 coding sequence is TGCGCCAGCAGCCGGGGGGCGGACCAAGAGACCCAGTACTTC. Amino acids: CASSRGADQETQYF.

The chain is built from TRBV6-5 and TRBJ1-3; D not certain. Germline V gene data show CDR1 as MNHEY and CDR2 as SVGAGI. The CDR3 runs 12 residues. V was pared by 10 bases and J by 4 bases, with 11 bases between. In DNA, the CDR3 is TGTGCCACTCAGACGGTCGGAAACACCATATATTTT. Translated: CATQTVGNTIYF.

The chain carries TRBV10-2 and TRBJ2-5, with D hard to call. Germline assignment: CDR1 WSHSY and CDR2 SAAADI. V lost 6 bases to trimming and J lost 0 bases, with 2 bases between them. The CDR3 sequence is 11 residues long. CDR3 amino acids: CASSHQETQYF. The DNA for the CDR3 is TGCGCCAGCAGCCACCAAGAGACCCAGTACTTC.

As DNA, the CDR3 is TGTGCCTGGAGTGTAGTCGGGGTAACTAATGAAAAACTGTTTTTT. The encoded protein is CAWSVVGVTNEKLFF. The V gene is TRBV30, the J gene TRBJ1-4, with no clear D. Trimming removed 0 bases from V and 1 base from J, with 9 bases in between. From germline, CDR1 is GTSNPN and CDR2 SVGIG (reference sequence). This CDR3 spans 15 amino acids.

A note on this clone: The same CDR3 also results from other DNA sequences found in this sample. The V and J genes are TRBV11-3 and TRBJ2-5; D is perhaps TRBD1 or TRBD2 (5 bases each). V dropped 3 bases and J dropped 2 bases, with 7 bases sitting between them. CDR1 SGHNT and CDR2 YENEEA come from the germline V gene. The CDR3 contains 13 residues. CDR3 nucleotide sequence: TGTGCCAGCAGCTTGGGACGGCAAGAGACCCAGTACTTC. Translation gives CASSLGRQETQYF. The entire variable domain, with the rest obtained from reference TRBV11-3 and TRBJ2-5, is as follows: EAGVVQSPRYKIIEKKQPVAFWCNPISGHNTLYWYLQNLGQGPELLIRYENEEAVDDSQLPKDRFSAERLKGVDSTLKIQPAELGDSAVYLCASSLGRQETQYFGPGTRLLVL.

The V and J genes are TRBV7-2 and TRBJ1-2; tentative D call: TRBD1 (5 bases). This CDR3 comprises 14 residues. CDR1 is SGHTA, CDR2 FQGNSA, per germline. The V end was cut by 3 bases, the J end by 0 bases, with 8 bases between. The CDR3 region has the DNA TGTGCCAGCAGCTTCAAAGGGGCTAACTATGGCTACACCTTC. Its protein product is CASSFKGANYGYTF.

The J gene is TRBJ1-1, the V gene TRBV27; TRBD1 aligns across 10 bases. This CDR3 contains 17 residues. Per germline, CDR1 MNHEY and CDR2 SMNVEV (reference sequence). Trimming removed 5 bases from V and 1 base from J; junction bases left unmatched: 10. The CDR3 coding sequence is TGTGCCAGCAGTAGGATAGGGACAGGGGAACCGAACACTGAAGCTTTCTTT. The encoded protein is CASSRIGTGEPNTEAFF.

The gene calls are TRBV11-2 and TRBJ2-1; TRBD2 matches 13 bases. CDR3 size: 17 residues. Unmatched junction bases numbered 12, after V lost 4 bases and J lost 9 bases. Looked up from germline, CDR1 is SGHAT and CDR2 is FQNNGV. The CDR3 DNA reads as TGTGCCAGCAGCTCAAGACTAGCGGGAGGACACAAGGGTGAGCAGTTCTTC. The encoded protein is CASSSRLAGGHKGEQFF.

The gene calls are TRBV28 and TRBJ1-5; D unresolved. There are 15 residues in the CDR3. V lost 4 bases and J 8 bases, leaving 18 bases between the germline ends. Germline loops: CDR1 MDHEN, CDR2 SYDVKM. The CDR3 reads CASSSYQEPPKPQHF. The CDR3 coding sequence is TGTGCCAGCAGTTCGTACCAGGAGCCTCCGAAGCCCCAGCATTTT.

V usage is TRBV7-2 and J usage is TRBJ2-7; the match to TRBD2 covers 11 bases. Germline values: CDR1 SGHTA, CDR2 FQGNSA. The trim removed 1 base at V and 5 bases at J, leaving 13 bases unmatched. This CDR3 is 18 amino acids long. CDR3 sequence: CASSLDYYTSGRYDEQYF. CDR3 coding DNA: TGTGCCAGCAGCTTAGACTATTATACTAGCGGGAGATATGACGAGCAGTACTTC.

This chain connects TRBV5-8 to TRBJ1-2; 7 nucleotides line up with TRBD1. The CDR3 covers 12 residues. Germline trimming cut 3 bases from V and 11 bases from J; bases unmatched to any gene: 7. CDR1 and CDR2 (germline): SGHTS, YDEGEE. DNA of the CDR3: TGTGCCAGCAGCTCGCGACAGGGTTCATACACCTTC. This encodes CASSSRQGSYTF.

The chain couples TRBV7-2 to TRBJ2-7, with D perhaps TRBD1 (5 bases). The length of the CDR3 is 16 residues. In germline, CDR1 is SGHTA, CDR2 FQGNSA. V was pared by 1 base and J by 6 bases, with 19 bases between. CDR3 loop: CASSLEVRLVRGEQYF. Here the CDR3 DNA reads TGTGCCAGCAGCTTAGAGGTTCGGCTAGTTAGGGGCGAGCAGTACTTC.

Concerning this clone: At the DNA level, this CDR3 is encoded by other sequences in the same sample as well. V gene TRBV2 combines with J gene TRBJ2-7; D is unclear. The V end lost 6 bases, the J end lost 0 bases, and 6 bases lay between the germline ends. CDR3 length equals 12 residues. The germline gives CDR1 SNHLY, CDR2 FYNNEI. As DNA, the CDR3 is TGTGCCAGCAGCCCAACCTCCTACGAGCAGTACTTC. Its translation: CASSPTSYEQYF.

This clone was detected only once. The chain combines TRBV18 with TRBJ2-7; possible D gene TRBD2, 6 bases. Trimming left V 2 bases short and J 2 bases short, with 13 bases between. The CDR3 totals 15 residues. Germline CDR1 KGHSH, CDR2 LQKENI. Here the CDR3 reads CASSPGSGRTYEQYF. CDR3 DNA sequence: TGTGCCAGCTCACCAGGATCCGGGAGAACCTACGAGCAGTACTTC.

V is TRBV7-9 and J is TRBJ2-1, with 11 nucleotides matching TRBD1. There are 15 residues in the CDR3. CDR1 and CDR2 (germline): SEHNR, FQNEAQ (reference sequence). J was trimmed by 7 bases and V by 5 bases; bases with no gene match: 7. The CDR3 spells CASSPGTGGMNEQFF. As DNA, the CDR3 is TGTGCCAGCAGCCCCGGGACAGGGGGGATGAATGAGCAGTTCTTC.

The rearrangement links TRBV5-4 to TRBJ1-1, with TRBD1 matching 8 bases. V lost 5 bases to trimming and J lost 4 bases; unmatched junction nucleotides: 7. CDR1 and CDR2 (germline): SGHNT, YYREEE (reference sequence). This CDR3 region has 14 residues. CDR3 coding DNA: TGTGCCAGCAGATTGCAGGGGGCCAGCACTGAAGCTTTCTTT. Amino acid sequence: CASRLQGASTEAFF.

The CDR3 DNA sequence: TGTGCCAGCAGCCGGGACAGCTCCTACGAGCAGTACTTC. This gives the protein CASSRDSSYEQYF. The chain combines TRBV7-3 with TRBJ2-7; 7 bases align to TRBD1. The CDR3 extends over 13 amino acids. J was trimmed by 0 bases and V by 5 bases; bases with no gene match: 1. Germline CDR1 is SGHTA and CDR2 is FQGTGA. The full variable domain, with the rest looked up from reference TRBV7-3 and TRBJ2-7, is GAGVSQTPSNKVTEKGKYVELRCDPISGHTALYWYRQSLGQGPEFLIYFQGTGAADDSGLPNDRFFAVRPEGSVSTLKIQRTERGDSAVYLCASSRDSSYEQYFGPGTRLTVT.

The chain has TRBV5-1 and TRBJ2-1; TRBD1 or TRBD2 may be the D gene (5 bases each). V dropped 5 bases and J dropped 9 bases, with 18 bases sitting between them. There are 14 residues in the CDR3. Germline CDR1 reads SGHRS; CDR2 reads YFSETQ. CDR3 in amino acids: CASSPGPEGAEQFF. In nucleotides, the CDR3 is TGCGCCAGCAGTCCGGGACCAGAGGGCGCTGAGCAGTTCTTC.

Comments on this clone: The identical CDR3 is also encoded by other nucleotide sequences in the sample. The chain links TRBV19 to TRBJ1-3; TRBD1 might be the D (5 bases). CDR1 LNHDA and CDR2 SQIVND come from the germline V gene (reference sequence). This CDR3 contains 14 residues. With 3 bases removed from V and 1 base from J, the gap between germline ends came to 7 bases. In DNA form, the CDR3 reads TGTGCCAGTAGTATTCGGGGGTCTGGAAACACCATATATTTT. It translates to CASSIRGSGNTIYF. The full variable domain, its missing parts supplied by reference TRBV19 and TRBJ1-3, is DGGITQSPKYLFRKEGQNVTLSCEQNLNHDAMYWYRQDPGQGLRLIYYSQIVNDFQKGDIAEGYSVSREKKESFPLTVTSAQKNPTAFYLCASSIRGSGNTIYFGEGSWLTVV.

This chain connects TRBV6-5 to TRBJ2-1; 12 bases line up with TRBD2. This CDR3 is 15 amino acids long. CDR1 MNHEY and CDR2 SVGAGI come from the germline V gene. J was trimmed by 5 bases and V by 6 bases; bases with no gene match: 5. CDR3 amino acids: CASSKTSGSNNEQFF. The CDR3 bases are TGTGCCAGCAGCAAGACTAGCGGGAGCAACAATGAGCAGTTCTTC.

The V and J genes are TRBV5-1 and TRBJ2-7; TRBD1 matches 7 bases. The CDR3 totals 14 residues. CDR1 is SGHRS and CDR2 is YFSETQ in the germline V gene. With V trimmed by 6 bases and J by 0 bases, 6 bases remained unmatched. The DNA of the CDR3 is TGCGCCAGCACCCCGACAGGGAACTCCTACGAGCAGTACTTC. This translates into CASTPTGNSYEQYF.

CDR3 bases: TGTGCCAGCAGTTTGCGACGCCCAGGGGACACGAACACTGAAGCTTTCTTT. Its protein is CASSLRRPGDTNTEAFF. The rearrangement joins TRBV27 to TRBJ1-1; maybe TRBD1 (6 bases). Trimming pared 3 bases from V and 1 base from J, leaving 18 bases between. Germline CDR1 is MNHEY and CDR2 is SMNVEV (reference sequence). The CDR3 is 17 residues long.

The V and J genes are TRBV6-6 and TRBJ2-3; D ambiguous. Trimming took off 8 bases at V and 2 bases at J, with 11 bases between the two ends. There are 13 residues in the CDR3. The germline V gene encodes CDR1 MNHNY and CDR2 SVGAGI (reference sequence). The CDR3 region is CASRQGNTDTQYF. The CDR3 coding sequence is TGTGCCAGCCGACAAGGTAACACAGATACGCAGTATTTT.

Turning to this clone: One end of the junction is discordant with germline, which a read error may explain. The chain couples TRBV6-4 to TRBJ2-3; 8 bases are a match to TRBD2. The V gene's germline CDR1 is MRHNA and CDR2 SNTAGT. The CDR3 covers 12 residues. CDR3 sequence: CGRGAEWDTQYF. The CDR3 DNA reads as TGCGGGCGGGGGGCGGAATGGGATACGCAGTATTTT.

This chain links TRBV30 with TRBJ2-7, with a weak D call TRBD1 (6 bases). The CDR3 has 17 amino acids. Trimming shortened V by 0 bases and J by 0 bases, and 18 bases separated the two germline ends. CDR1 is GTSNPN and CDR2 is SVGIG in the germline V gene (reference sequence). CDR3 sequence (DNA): TGTGCCTGGAGTGTAGTGTGGGGGCAAACTCTCTCCTACGAGCAGTACTTC. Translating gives CAWSVVWGQTLSYEQYF. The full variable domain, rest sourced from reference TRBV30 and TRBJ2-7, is SQTIHQWPATLVQPVGSPLSLECTVEGTSNPNLYWYRQAAGRGLQLLFYSVGIGQISSEVPQNLSASRPQDRQFILSSKKLLLSDSGFYLCAWSVVWGQTLSYEQYFGPGTRLTVT.